This TCR beta chain was obtained from a study of T cells after yellow fever vaccination. Study conclusions and caveats: In post-booster samples, most primary-vaccination clones reappeared (just under 98% CD4, nearly 90% CD8). Though it reached lower strength, the secondary response hit its peak faster, day 5 versus 15. From the bulk population, abundant clonotypes could contaminate and appear within FACS-sorted repertoires.

A few counts support this clonotype. Its matching antigen is unknown. Losses at the gene ends were 4 bases for V and 7 bases for J; bases not matched to a gene: 8. Germline CDR1 SGHRS, CDR2 YFSETQ. The CDR3 extends over 15 amino acids. MiXCR was run by TCRdb on the 5' RACE reads, yielding one entry per CDR3 protein. This table holds some 320,000 distinct CDR3 sequences, roughly 8.7% found once. The sequences come from PBMCs, collected on the day of the first yellow fever vaccination. This TCR was recovered from a man between 18 and 29 years old who received the YFV17D yellow fever vaccine. This chain uses TRBV5-1 with TRBJ2-6; TRBD1 aligns across 7 bases. In nucleotides, the CDR3 is TGCGCCAGCAGCCAGACCGGACAGGTCGCCAACGTCCTGACTTTC. It translates to CASSQTGQVANVLTF.